This T cell receptor (beta chain) was obtained from a study of neurological immune-mediated disorders. Study-level findings and limits: Falling below healthy controls, multiple sclerosis showed the least TCR clonal expansion, while HTLV-1-associated myelopathy showed the most. Across subjects, no CDR3 amino acid sequence appeared in expanded clones of more than one subject, a finding that suggested private repertoires in all groups.

The CDR3 is made up of 13 amino acids. Germline V lookup: CDR1 SQVTM, CDR2 ANQGSEA. V was cut by 4 bases and J by 12 bases, with 16 bases left in between. cDNA synthesis was performed by 5'RACE with 10-nucleotide random UMIs. Using its own MiXCR run on the 5' RACE reads, TCRdb lists one record per CDR3 protein. The sample carries around 76,000 distinct CDR3 sequences, roughly 10% recorded once. Time point described: longitudinal time-point 1 (baseline). The unsorted libraries were made from 2 million PBMCs kept at -80 C. This clonotype was recorded many times. Its specificity is unknown. The chain joins TRBV29-1 to TRBJ1-6; D is possibly TRBD1 (6 bases). The sequenced material came from PBMCs. This clonotype was sampled from a man aged 25-45 years in good health. CDR3 sequence reads: CSVVAGSRGPLHF. The CDR3 DNA follows: TGCAGCGTTGTGGCAGGGAGCAGGGGACCCCTCCACTTT.